The 20 T cell receptor beta chains reported below all come from one sample, sequenced in a study of Ad26.COV2.S vaccination and SARS-CoV-2 variants. Specified treatment: about 20 received Ad26.COV2.S at low or high dose, single or two shots; 5 received placebo; per-sample allocation not given. Each sample was drawn 63 days after the first injection (of vaccine or placebo). The assay was immunoSEQ multiplex PCR, and TCRdb's table has in-frame clones only and misses some. The top ten clones hold 2% to 3% of a sample with 350,000 to 500,000 clones, about 88% of them seen once. The specimen comprised peripheral blood, sampled in a trial of Ad26.COV2.S vaccine versus placebo. These receptors were taken from a person between 18 and 59 years old who received the Ad26.COV2.S COVID-19 vaccine or a placebo.

This clone was observed a handful of times. This chain uses TRBV9 with TRBJ1-1, with a possible D match to TRBD1 (6 bases). Trimming stripped 1 base from V and 7 bases from J, with 11 bases between. CDR1 is SGDLS and CDR2 is YYNGEE in the germline V gene. The CDR3 sequence is 13 residues long. The CDR3 sequence is CASSVNNRVEAFF. The CDR3 DNA reads as TGTGCCAGCAGCGTAAACAACAGGGTTGAAGCTTTCTTT.

This chain connects TRBV5-1 to TRBJ2-1, with D unresolved. The CDR3 has 12 amino acids. With 4 bases removed from V and 3 bases from J, the gap between germline ends came to 5 bases. From germline, CDR1 is SGHRS and CDR2 YFSETQ. CDR3: CASSLLYNEQFF. CDR3 nucleotides: TGCGCCAGCAGCCTACTCTACAATGAGCAGTTCTTC. Filled out from reference TRBV5-1 and TRBJ2-1, the complete variable domain reads KAGVTQTPRYLIKTRGQQVTLSCSPISGHRSVSWYQQTPGQGLQFLFEYFSETQRNKGNFPGRFSGRQFSNSRSEMNVSTLELGDSALYLCASSLLYNEQFFGPGTRLTVL.

The chain joins TRBV20-1 to TRBJ2-1; D is undetermined. The V gene's germline CDR1 is DFQATT and CDR2 SNEGSKA (reference sequence). CDR3 length: 11 residues. V gave up 3 bases and J gave up 5 bases, with 5 bases separating them. CDR3 nucleotides: TGCAGTGCTAGTAAGAACAATGAGCAGTTCTTC. It translates to CSASKNNEQFF.

A single count supports this clone. The chain combines TRBV14 with TRBJ1-4, with no clear D. The germline V and J ends were trimmed by 3 bases and 4 bases, with 9 bases remaining between them. Per the germline V gene, CDR1 is SGHDN and CDR2 is FVKESK. The CDR3 extends over 14 amino acids. In DNA form, the CDR3 reads TGTGCCAGCAGCCATCCGGGTCTTAATGAAAAACTGTTTTTT. Amino acid sequence: CASSHPGLNEKLFF.

The chain carries TRBV25-1 and TRBJ2-5; D is unresolved. CDR3 length: 17 amino acids. Per the germline V gene, CDR1 is MGHDK and CDR2 is SYGVNS. The ends were cut back, 0 bases at V and 0 bases at J, with 14 bases in the middle. This CDR3 is CASSEYKFIHHQETQYF. Written as DNA, the CDR3 is TGTGCCAGCAGTGAATATAAGTTCATTCATCACCAAGAGACCCAGTACTTC.

The gene calls are TRBV7-9 and TRBJ2-1, with 13 bases matching TRBD2. In germline, CDR1 is SEHNR, CDR2 FQNEAQ (reference sequence). This CDR3 spans 17 amino acids. After removal of 2 bases from V and 9 bases from J, the junction contained 10 bases not matched to a gene. The CDR3 DNA sequence: TGTGCCAGCAGCTTAACCAGGACTAGCGGGAGTTTTAGTGAGCAGTTCTTC. It specifies CASSLTRTSGSFSEQFF.

The chain recombines TRBV7-2 with TRBJ2-2, with 11 positions matching TRBD2. This CDR3 spans 15 amino acids. After removal of 7 bases from V and 0 bases from J, the junction contained 1 base not matched to a gene. Per germline, CDR1 SGHTA and CDR2 FQGNSA. The CDR3 DNA reads TGTGCCAGCACGACTAGCGGGACGAACACCGGGGAGCTGTTTTTT. Translating gives CASTTSGTNTGELFF.

The rearrangement links TRBV10-3 to TRBJ2-5; no clear D. The V gene lost 0 bases and the J gene lost 0 bases, with 11 bases spanning the gap. CDR3 size: 16 residues. Germline CDR1 ENHRY, CDR2 SYGVKD. The CDR3 loop reads CAISESSGYNQETQYF. DNA of the CDR3: TGTGCCATCAGTGAGTCTTCAGGCTACAACCAAGAGACCCAGTACTTC.

This clone showed up just a few times. This rearrangement joins TRBV28 to TRBJ2-2; no clear D gene. Germline CDR1 MDHEN, CDR2 SYDVKM. The CDR3 loop spans 14 amino acids. V was trimmed by 11 bases and J by 4 bases, leaving 17 bases between them. CDR3 in DNA: TGTGCCGCCAATAGGGCAGACGTCACCGGGGAGCTGTTTTTT. Protein product: CAANRADVTGELFF.

This sequence joins TRBV5-6 and TRBJ2-1, with D perhaps matching TRBD2 (6 bases). The V end was cut by 6 bases, the J end by 6 bases, with 22 bases between. This CDR3 contains 16 residues. Germline CDR1 SGHDT, CDR2 YYEEEE. The CDR3 sequence is CASTQLGSSDRNEQFF. In DNA, the CDR3 is TGTGCCAGCACCCAACTCGGTTCTAGCGACCGCAATGAGCAGTTCTTC.

The CDR3 sequence is CASSVDGASYEQYF. The CDR3 nucleotides read TGTGCCAGCAGCGTAGACGGAGCCTCCTACGAGCAGTACTTC. The V gene is TRBV7-3, the J gene TRBJ2-7; the D is unclear. Trimming took 5 bases from V and 0 from J, leaving 11 bases between them. The V gene's germline CDR1 is SGHTA and CDR2 FQGTGA. The CDR3 runs to 14 residues. Looking up the rest from reference TRBV7-3 and TRBJ2-7 gives the full variable domain: GAGVSQTPSNKVTEKGKYVELRCDPISGHTALYWYRQSLGQGPEFLIYFQGTGAADDSGLPNDRFFAVRPEGSVSTLKIQRTERGDSAVYLCASSVDGASYEQYFGPGTRLTVT.

This clone was seen only once. This chain uses TRBV4-3 with TRBJ2-3; 7 nucleotides line up with TRBD2. Germline V CDR1 and CDR2: LGHNA, YSLEER. The CDR3 has 16 amino acids. Trimming cost V 3 bases and J 0 bases; bases outside gene matches: 6. The CDR3 sequence is CASSHFLAASTDTQYF. The DNA for the CDR3 is TGCGCCAGCAGCCATTTCCTAGCGGCTAGCACAGATACGCAGTATTTT.

The chain is built from TRBV27 and TRBJ1-5, with D possibly TRBD1 on 5 matching bases. The CDR3 is 13 residues long. V lost 4 bases to trimming and J lost 6 bases, with 10 bases between them. Germline V CDR1 and CDR2: MNHEY, SMNVEV (reference sequence). CDR3 sequence: CASSSPGGQPQHF. CDR3 in DNA: TGTGCCAGCAGTTCTCCGGGGGGTCAGCCCCAGCATTTT.

V gene TRBV3-1 (or the pseudogene TRBV3-2) combines with J gene TRBJ1-5; D remains unclear. The ends were cut back, 6 bases at V and 4 bases at J, with 16 bases in the middle. The germline CDR1 and CDR2 sequences are LGHDT and YNNKEL (reference sequence). This CDR3 comprises 15 residues. CDR3 in amino acids: CASSHGRLRNQPQHF. CDR3 in DNA: TGTGCCAGCAGTCACGGGAGGCTACGAAATCAGCCCCAGCATTTT.

The chain has TRBV3-1 (or the pseudogene TRBV3-2) and TRBJ2-7; 8 nucleotides align to TRBD2. The junction had 16 bases not matched to a gene; V was cut back by 0 bases and J by 3 bases. Germline CDR1 is LGHDT and CDR2 is YNNKEL (reference sequence). The CDR3 has 19 amino acids. In DNA, the CDR3 is TGTGCCAGCAGCCAAGATATTTACGGGACTAGTGGTTTGCTCTACGAGCAGTACGTC. It yields the protein CASSQDIYGTSGLLYEQYV.

The J gene is TRBJ2-7, the V gene TRBV6-5; D not certain. Germline CDR1 and CDR2: MNHEY and SVGAGI. The CDR3 runs to 14 residues. Trimming stripped 5 bases from V and 0 bases from J, with 11 bases between. The CDR3 DNA reads TGTGCCAGCAGTAGCAGGCGTAACTCCTACGAGCAGTACGTC. It is translated as CASSSRRNSYEQYV.

The chain uses TRBV11-2 and TRBJ2-5; the D is unclear. The CDR3 extends over 15 amino acids. Trimming pared 5 bases from V and 1 base from J, leaving 14 bases between. The germline V gene has CDR1 SGHAT and CDR2 FQNNGV. The CDR3 nucleotides are TGTGCCAGCAGCCTCGGAACCACGAGCCAAGAGACCCAGTACTTC. Translation: CASSLGTTSQETQYF.

This rearrangement joins TRBV9 to TRBJ2-3; D perhaps matches TRBD2 (6 bases). This CDR3 is built from 14 residues. V was pared by 3 bases and J by 0 bases, with 8 bases between. Germline loops: CDR1 SGDLS, CDR2 YYNGEE. The CDR3 DNA reads as TGTGCCAGCAGCGCCGGGACTAGCACAGATACGCAGTATTTT. Protein product: CASSAGTSTDTQYF. Full variable domain (missing parts from reference TRBV9 and TRBJ2-3): DSGVTQTPKHLITATGQRVTLRCSPRSGDLSVYWYQQSLDQGLQFLIQYYNGEERAKGNILERFSAQQFPDLHSELNLSSLELGDSALYFCASSAGTSTDTQYFGPGTRLTVL.

The chain couples TRBV28 to TRBJ2-3; 10 bases align to TRBD2. This CDR3 is 15 amino acids long. V gave up 5 bases and J gave up 4 bases; unmatched junction bases: 6. Germline CDR1 and CDR2: MDHEN and SYDVKM. The DNA of the CDR3 is TGTGCCAGCAGTGAGCGGGGGGGCCCATCAGATACGCAGTATTTT. Protein product: CASSERGGPSDTQYF.

The chain combines TRBV6-4 with TRBJ2-1, with 9 bases lining up with TRBD2. The CDR3 spans 15 residues. In germline, CDR1 is MRHNA, CDR2 SNTAGT. V was clipped by 5 bases and J by 6 bases; unmatched bases: 8. CDR3: CASSSVAGVANEQFF. CDR3 coding DNA: TGTGCCAGCAGTTCCGTAGCGGGAGTGGCCAATGAGCAGTTCTTC.